This T cell receptor beta chain was identified during a study of OX40 agonist ivuxolimab in advanced cancers. As for the study in general: The study gave patients intravenous ivuxolimab at 0.01 to 10 mg/kg every 2 weeks. From 23 to 79 years was the age range, with a mean of around 56 years, and about 78% were male.

Germline CDR1 is SGHNT and CDR2 is YENEEA. The CDR3 is made up of 13 amino acids. V shed 3 bases and J shed 7 bases, with 10 bases lying between them. Assay: immunoSEQ multiplex PCR; the TCRdb copy retains only in-frame clones and omits some. The sample has about 54,000 clones, 84% seen once. The input for sequencing was CD4+ or CD8+ T cells sorted from blood, taken in a trial of the OX40 agonist ivuxolimab. The V call is TRBV11-3, the J call TRBJ2-1, with TRBD1 as a possible D gene (5 bases). The source of this sequence is an adult with an advanced solid tumor such as melanoma, head and neck, liver or kidney cancer. In DNA form, the CDR3 reads TGTGCCAGCAGCTTTCAGGGTTGGAATGAGCAGTTCTTC. It translates to CASSFQGWNEQFF.